These 8 T cell receptor beta chains came from one sample sequenced in a study of technical replicates of blood from a handful of donors. Produced via immunoSEQ multiplex PCR; TCRdb's table is partial and in-frame only. The data hold some 80,000 clones, with 90% to 95% observed a single time. Specimen: T cells isolated from PBMCs. The receptors here all came from a human donor in good health.

This clone appeared once. The gene calls are TRBV27 and TRBJ2-1; 10 bases agree with TRBD2. CDR1 and CDR2 (germline): MNHEY, SMNVEV (reference sequence). The CDR3 is made up of 15 amino acids. With 4 bases clipped from V and 4 bases from J, the junction kept 4 bases outside the gene matches. The CDR3: CASSSSGGGYNEQFF. In DNA form, the CDR3 reads TGTGCCAGCAGTTCAAGCGGGGGGGGTTACAATGAGCAGTTCTTC.

J is TRBJ2-1 and V is TRBV4-1, with 7 bases that match TRBD1. The length of the CDR3 is 16 residues. Germline loops: CDR1 MGHRA, CDR2 YSYEKL. Trimming took 1 base from V and 10 from J; bases not matched to a gene: 13. CDR3 protein: CASSQATVDRAREQFF. CDR3 DNA sequence: TGCGCCAGCAGCCAAGCCACCGTAGACAGGGCGCGAGAGCAGTTCTTC.

The chain uses TRBV7-9 and TRBJ2-7; 10 bases match TRBD2. CDR1 and CDR2 (germline): SEHNR, FQNEAQ (reference sequence). J gave up 3 bases and V 1 base, and 12 bases lay outside the gene matches. CDR3 length: 18 residues. The CDR3 DNA follows: TGTGCCAGCAGCTTAGGGGCACTAGCGGGGCGGGGGGTCTACGAGCAGTACTTC. This sequence encodes CASSLGALAGRGVYEQYF. Variable domain in full (rest from reference TRBV7-9 and TRBJ2-7): DTGVSQNPRHKITKRGQNVTFRCDPISEHNRLYWYRQTLGQGPEFLTYFQNEAQLEKSRLLSDRFSAERPKGSFSTLEIQRTEQGDSAMYLCASSLGALAGRGVYEQYFGPGTRLTVT.

The rearrangement joins TRBV7-9 to TRBJ2-7, with a weak D call TRBD1 (6 bases). Germline V gene lookup returns CDR1 SEHNR and CDR2 FQNEAQ (reference sequence). This CDR3 is 16 amino acids long. V shed 5 bases and J shed 1 base, with 18 bases lying between them. The CDR3 sequence: CASSTLGRGGSYEQYF. CDR3 coding DNA: TGTGCCAGCAGCACGCTTGGCAGGGGCGGATCCTACGAGCAGTACTTC. Full variable domain (outside the CDR3, taken from reference TRBV7-9 and TRBJ2-7): DTGVSQNPRHKITKRGQNVTFRCDPISEHNRLYWYRQTLGQGPEFLTYFQNEAQLEKSRLLSDRFSAERPKGSFSTLEIQRTEQGDSAMYLCASSTLGRGGSYEQYFGPGTRLTVT.

The chain uses TRBV7-9 and TRBJ2-7; D may be TRBD2 (6 bases). This CDR3 is built from 15 residues. The germline gives CDR1 SEHNR, CDR2 FQNEAQ (reference sequence). V was cut by 5 bases and J by 2 bases, with 16 bases left in between. The CDR3 is CASSPYGGGAYEQYF. DNA for the CDR3: TGTGCCAGCAGCCCGTATGGAGGAGGGGCCTACGAGCAGTACTTC.

The V and J genes are TRBV18 and TRBJ2-2; no reliable D call. Trimming shortened V by 2 bases and J by 0 bases, and 7 bases separated the two germline ends. In germline, CDR1 is KGHSH, CDR2 LQKENI. The CDR3 runs 15 residues. The CDR3 loop reads CASSPGPSNTGELFF. For the CDR3, the DNA is TGTGCCAGCTCACCAGGGCCCTCGAACACCGGGGAGCTGTTTTTT. The whole variable domain, remainder taken from reference TRBV18 and TRBJ2-2, is NAGVMQNPRHLVRRRGQEARLRCSPMKGHSHVYWYRQLPEEGLKFMVYLQKENIIDESGMPKERFSAEFPKEGPSILRIQQVVRGDSAAYFCASSPGPSNTGELFFGEGSRLTVL.

The chain is built from TRBV11-3 and TRBJ2-1; 7 bases match TRBD2. Germline loops: CDR1 SGHNT, CDR2 YENEEA. V was pared by 8 bases and J by 2 bases, with 9 bases of the junction left unmatched. The length of the CDR3 is 15 residues. CDR3 DNA sequence: TGTGCCAGCCACTTAGCTGGGGGGGCCTACAATGAGCAGTTCTTC. Translated: CASHLAGGAYNEQFF.

This chain uses TRBV7-9 with TRBJ2-7; perhaps TRBD2 as D (5 bases). CDR1 is SEHNR, CDR2 FQNEAQ, per germline (reference sequence). The V end lost 1 base, the J end lost 2 bases, and 9 bases lay between the germline ends. The CDR3 contains 14 residues. CDR3: CASSLERGPYEQYF. As DNA, the CDR3 is TGTGCCAGCAGCTTAGAACGGGGTCCCTACGAGCAGTACTTC.